The subject of this entry is one TCR beta chain. This clonotype was counted at least ten times. The clone's antigen remains unknown. Base qualities were left out, and no much larger clone turns up one base away. The entry originates in a study of T cell repertoires in cytomegalovirus infection (dated by TCRdb to about 2019). Notes on the research overall: Recently identified HLA-C-restricted CMV epitopes, whose presentation resists viral immunomodulation, were targeted by peptide stimulations together with well-studied HLA-B-restricted epitopes. Because public TCR beta signatures pointed to carriage of CMV infection together with the matching HLA type, the HLA type of each donor mattered for the analysis. The paper's findings and limits, for the study overall: The ex vivo response was dominated by HLA-C-restricted CMV-specific TCR beta clonotypes, and the single most frequent clonotype in two of eight donors was supplied by these HLA-C-restricted clonotypes. In both this cohort and an independent cohort of 352 donors, the cumulative frequency of public TCR beta family members distinguished carriers of CMV infection plus the relevant HLA type.

What this sample's treatment or condition label stands for: in vitro stimulation with specific CMV peptide epitopes to enrich CMV-specific T cells. V loses 2 bases, J loses 6 bases, and the germline ends lie 10 bases apart. Reading from cysteine to phenylalanine, the CDR3 counts 13 amino acids. CDR3 DNA only is kept here, 39 bases in frame from base 1. CDR1 and CDR2 (SGHTA, FQGNSA) derive from the germline V gene. Sequencing was carried out with an Illumina HiSeq 1500. In-frame beta chains were kept once TCRdb had trimmed the public reads at Q25 with fastp and called clones with MiXCR. Under each unique CDR3 protein, matching rows form one entry showing the most common genes and DNA. The sample data list hundreds of thousands of distinct CDR3 sequences, and roughly 36% of these were observed just once. In total, the top ten clones hold roughly 18% of the sample.

The sequence came from a human donor in good health (CMV status not recorded). Some clones in this sample may be carry-over from other donors' samples. Sequenced material: cultured PBMCs, taken from culture after CMV antigen stimulation. The rearranged segments are TRBV7-2 and TRBJ1-2, with an unclear D gene assignment. The sequenced DNA: TGTGCCAGCAGCTTACTCAGTGCCGATGGCTACACCTTC. Translated, it reads CASSLLSADGYTF. Reference TRBV7-2 and TRBJ1-2 genes cover what lies past the CDR3, so the full variable domain is GAGVSQSPSNKVTEKGKDVELRCDPISGHTALYWYRQSLGQGLEFLIYFQGNSAPDKSGLPSDRFSAERTGGSVSTLTIQRTQQEDSAVYLCASSLLSADGYTFGSGTRLTVV.